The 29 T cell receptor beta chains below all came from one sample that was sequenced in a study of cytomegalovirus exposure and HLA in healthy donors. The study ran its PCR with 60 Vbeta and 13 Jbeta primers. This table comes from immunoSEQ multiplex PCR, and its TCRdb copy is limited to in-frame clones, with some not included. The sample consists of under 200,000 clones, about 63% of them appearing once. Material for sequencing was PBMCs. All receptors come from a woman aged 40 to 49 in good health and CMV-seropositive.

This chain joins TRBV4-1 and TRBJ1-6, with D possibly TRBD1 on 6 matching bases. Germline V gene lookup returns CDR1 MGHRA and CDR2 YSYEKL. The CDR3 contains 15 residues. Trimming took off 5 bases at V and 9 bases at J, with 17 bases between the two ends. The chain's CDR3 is CASSAFGGAVSPLHF. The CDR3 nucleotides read TGCGCCAGCAGCGCGTTTGGGGGGGCGGTTTCACCCCTCCACTTT.

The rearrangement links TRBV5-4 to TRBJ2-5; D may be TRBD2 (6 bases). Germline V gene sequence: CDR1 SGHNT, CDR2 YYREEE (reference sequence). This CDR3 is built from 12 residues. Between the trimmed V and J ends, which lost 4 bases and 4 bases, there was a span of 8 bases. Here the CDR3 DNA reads TGTGCCAGCAGCGGGACTCTAGAGACCCAGTACTTC. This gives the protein CASSGTLETQYF.

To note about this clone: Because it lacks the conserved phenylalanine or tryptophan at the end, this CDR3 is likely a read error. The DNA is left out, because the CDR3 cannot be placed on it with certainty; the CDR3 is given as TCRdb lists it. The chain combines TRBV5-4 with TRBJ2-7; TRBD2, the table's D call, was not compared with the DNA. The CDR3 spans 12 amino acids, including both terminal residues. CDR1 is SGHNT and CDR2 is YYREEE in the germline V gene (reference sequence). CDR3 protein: CASSRGNREPSI.

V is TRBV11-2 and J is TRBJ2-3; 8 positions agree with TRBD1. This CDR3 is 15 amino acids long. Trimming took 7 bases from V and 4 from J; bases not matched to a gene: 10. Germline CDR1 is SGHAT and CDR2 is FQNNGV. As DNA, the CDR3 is TGTGCCAGCAACCAAGGAGGACAGGGCGCAGATACGCAGTATTTT. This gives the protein CASNQGGQGADTQYF.

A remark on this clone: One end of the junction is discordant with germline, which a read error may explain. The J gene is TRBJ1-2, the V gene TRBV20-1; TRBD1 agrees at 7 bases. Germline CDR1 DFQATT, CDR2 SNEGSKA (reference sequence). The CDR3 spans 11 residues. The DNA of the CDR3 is TGCAGTGCTAGAACAGGGGAAGGCTACCCCTTC. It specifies CSARTGEGYPF.

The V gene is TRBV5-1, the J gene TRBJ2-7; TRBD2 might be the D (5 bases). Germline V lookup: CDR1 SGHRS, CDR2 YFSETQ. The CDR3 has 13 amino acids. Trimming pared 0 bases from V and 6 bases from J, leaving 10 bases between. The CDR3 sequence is CASSLEAAGEQYF. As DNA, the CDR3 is TGCGCCAGCAGCTTGGAGGCCGCGGGCGAGCAGTACTTC.

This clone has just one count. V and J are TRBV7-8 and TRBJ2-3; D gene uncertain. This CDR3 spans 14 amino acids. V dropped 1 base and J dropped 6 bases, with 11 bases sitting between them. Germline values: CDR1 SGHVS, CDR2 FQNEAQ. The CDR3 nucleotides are TGTGCCAGCAGCTTAGGGCAGTTTCATGATACGCAGTATTTT. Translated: CASSLGQFHDTQYF.

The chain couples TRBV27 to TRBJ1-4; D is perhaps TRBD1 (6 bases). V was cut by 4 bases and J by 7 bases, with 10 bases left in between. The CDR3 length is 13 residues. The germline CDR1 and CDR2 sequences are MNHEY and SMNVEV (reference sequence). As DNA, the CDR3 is TGTGCCAGCAGTTGGGGGGGCGGTGAAAAACTGTTTTTT. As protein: CASSWGGGEKLFF.

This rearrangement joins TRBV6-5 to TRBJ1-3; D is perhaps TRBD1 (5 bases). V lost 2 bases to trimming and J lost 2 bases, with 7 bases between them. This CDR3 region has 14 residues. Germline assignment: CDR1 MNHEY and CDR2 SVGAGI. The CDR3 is CASSYGGAGNTIYF. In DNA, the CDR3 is TGTGCCAGCAGTTACGGAGGGGCTGGAAACACCATATATTTT.

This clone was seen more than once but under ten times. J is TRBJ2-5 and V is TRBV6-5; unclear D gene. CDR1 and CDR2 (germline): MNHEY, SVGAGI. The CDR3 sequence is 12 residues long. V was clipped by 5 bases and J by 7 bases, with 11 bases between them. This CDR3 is CASSPLYGTQYF. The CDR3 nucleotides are TGTGCCAGCAGTCCTCTCTACGGGACCCAGTACTTC.

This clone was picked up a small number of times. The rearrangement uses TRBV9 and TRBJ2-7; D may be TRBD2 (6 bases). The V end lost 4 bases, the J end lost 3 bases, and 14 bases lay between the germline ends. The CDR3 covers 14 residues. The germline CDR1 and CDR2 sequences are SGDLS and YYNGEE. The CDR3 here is CASSPRGGHYEQYF. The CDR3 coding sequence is TGTGCCAGCAGCCCCCGTGGAGGGCACTACGAGCAGTACTTC.

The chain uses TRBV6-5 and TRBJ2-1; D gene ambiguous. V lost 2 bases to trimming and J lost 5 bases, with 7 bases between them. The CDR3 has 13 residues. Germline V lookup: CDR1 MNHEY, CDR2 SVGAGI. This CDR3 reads CASSYGANNEQFF. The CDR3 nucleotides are TGTGCCAGCAGTTACGGTGCTAACAATGAGCAGTTCTTC.

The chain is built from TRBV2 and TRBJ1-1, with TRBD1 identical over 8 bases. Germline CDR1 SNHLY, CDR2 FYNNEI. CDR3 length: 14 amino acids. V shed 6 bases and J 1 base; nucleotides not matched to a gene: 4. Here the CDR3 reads CASRGTGANTEAFF. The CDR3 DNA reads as TGTGCCAGCAGGGGGACAGGAGCGAACACTGAAGCTTTCTTT.

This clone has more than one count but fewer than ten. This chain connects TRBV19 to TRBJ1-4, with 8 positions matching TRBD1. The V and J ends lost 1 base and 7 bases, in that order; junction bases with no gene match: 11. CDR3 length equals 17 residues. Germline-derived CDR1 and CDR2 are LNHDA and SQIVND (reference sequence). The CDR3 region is CASSIVPHRGLFEKLFF. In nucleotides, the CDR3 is TGTGCCAGTAGTATAGTCCCCCACAGGGGGTTGTTTGAAAAACTGTTTTTT.

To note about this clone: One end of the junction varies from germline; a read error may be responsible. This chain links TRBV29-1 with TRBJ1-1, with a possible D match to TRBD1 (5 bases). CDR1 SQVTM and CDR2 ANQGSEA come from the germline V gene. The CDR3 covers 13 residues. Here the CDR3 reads CGVGQGRDTEAFF. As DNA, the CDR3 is TGCGGCGTTGGTCAGGGTAGGGACACTGAAGCTTTCTTT.

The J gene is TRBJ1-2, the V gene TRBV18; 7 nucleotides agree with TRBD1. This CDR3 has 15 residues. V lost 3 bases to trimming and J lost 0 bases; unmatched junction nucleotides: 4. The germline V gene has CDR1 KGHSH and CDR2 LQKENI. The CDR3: CASSPAGTANYGYTF. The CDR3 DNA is TGTGCCAGCTCACCGGCCGGGACAGCTAACTATGGCTACACCTTC.

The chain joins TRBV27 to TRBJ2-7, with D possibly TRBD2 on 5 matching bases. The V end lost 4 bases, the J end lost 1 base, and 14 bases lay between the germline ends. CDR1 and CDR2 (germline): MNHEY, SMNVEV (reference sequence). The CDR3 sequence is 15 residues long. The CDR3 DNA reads TGTGCCAGCAGTTATTCGAGCGGCCGGTCCTACGAGCAGTACTTC. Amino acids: CASSYSSGRSYEQYF.

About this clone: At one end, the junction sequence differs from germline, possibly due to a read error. CDR3 DNA: TGTGCCAGCAGCCTAGCGGGGGGTTACGAGCAGTACTTC. It specifies CASSLAGGYEQYF. The V call is TRBV7-2, the J call TRBJ2-5; 11 bases are a match to TRBD2. The J call may be in error: the DNA end matches TRBJ2-7 better. The CDR3 runs to 13 residues. Germline-derived CDR1 and CDR2 are SGHTA and FQGNSA.

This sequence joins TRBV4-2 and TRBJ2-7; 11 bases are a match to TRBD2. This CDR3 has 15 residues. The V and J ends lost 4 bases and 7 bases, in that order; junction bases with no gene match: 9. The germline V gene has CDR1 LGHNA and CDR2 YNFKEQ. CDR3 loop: CASSPILAGVWEQYF. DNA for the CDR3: TGTGCCAGCAGCCCGATACTAGCGGGAGTGTGGGAGCAGTACTTC.

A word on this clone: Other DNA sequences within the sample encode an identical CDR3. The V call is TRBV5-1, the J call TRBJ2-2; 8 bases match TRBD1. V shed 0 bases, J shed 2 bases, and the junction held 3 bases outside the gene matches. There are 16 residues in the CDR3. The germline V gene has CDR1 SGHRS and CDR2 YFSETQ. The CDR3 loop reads CASSLEGQGNTGELFF. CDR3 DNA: TGCGCCAGCAGCTTGGAAGGACAGGGAAACACCGGGGAGCTGTTTTTT. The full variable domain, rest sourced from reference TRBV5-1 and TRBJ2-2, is KAGVTQTPRYLIKTRGQQVTLSCSPISGHRSVSWYQQTPGQGLQFLFEYFSETQRNKGNFPGRFSGRQFSNSRSEMNVSTLELGDSALYLCASSLEGQGNTGELFFGEGSRLTVL.

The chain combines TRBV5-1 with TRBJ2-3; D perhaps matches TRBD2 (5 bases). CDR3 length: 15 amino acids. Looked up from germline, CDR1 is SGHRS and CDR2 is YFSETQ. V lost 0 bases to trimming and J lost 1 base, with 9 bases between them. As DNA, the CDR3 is TGCGCCAGCAGCTTGGGAGGGTCCGGCACAGATACGCAGTATTTT. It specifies CASSLGGSGTDTQYF. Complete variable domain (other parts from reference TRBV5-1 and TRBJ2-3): KAGVTQTPRYLIKTRGQQVTLSCSPISGHRSVSWYQQTPGQGLQFLFEYFSETQRNKGNFPGRFSGRQFSNSRSEMNVSTLELGDSALYLCASSLGGSGTDTQYFGPGTRLTVL.

The CDR3 region has the DNA TGTGCCAGCAGCTTATTTCTTGAAAAACTGTTTTTT. Its translation: CASSLFLEKLFF. This chain links TRBV5-7 with TRBJ1-4, with no clear D. TRBV5-7 has ORF status, its function being uncertain. The length of the CDR3 is 12 residues. Trimming removed 2 bases at V and 7 bases at J, with 6 bases between.

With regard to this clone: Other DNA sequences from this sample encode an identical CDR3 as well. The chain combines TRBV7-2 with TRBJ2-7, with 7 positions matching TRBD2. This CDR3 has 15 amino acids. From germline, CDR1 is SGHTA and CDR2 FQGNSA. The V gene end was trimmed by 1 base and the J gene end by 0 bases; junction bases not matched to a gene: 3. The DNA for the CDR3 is TGTGCCAGCAGCTTAGGCGGGGGAAGCTCCTACGAGCAGTACTTC. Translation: CASSLGGGSSYEQYF.

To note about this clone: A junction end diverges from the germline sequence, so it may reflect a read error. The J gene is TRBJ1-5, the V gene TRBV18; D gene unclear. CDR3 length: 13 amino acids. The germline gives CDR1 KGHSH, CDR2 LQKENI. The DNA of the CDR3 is TGTGCCAGCTCATTGGAGCAAAAAACTCCCCAGAATTTT. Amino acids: CASSLEQKTPQNF. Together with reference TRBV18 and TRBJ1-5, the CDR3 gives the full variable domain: NAGVMQNPRHLVRRRGQEARLRCSPMKGHSHVYWYRQLPEEGLKFMVYLQKENIIDESGMPKERFSAEFPKEGPSILRIQQVVRGDSAAYFCASSLEQKTPQNFGDGTRLSIL.

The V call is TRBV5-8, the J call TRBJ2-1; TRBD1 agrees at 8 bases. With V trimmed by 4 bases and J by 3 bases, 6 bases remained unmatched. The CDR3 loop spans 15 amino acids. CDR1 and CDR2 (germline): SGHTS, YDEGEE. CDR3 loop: CASSMTGERYNEQFF. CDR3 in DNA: TGTGCCAGCAGCATGACAGGGGAGCGCTACAATGAGCAGTTCTTC.

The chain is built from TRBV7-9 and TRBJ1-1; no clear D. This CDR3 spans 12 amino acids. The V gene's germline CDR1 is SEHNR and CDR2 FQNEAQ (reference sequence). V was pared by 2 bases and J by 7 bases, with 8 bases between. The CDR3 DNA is TGTGCCAGCAGCTTAAGTCTCGGTGAAGCTTTCTTT. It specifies CASSLSLGEAFF.

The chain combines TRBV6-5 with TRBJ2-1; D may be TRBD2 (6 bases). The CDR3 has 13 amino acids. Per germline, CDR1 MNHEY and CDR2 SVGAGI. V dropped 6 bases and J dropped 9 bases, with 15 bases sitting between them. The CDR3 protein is CASRTPSEGEQFF. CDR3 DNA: TGTGCCAGCAGGACTCCTAGCGAGGGTGAGCAGTTCTTC.

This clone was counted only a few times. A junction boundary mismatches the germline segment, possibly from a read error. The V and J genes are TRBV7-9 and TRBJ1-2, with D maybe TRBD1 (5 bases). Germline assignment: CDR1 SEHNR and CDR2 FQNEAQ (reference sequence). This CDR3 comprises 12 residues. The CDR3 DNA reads TGTTCCAGCAGCGTTAGGGGTCTTGGCTACACCTTC. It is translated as CSSSVRGLGYTF.

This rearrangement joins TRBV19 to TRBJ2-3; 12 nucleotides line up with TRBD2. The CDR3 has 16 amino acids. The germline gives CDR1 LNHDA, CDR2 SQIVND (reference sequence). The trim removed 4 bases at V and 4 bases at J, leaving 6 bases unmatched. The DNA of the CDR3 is TGTGCCAGTAGTACGGGGACTAGCGGGTTCCCAGATACGCAGTATTTT. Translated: CASSTGTSGFPDTQYF. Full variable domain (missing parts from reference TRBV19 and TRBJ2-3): DGGITQSPKYLFRKEGQNVTLSCEQNLNHDAMYWYRQDPGQGLRLIYYSQIVNDFQKGDIAEGYSVSREKKESFPLTVTSAQKNPTAFYLCASSTGTSGFPDTQYFGPGTRLTVL.